Listed below are T cell receptor beta chains from one sample, sequenced in a study of CD8 T cells in Susac syndrome. TCRdb itself ran the immunoSEQ multiplex PCR reads through MiXCR, one entry per CDR3 protein. The sample records 140,000 or so distinct CDR3 sequences, approximately 94% being singletons. The specimen was CD4+ T cells from PBMCs. The receptor source for this set is a human donor with Susac syndrome. CDR3s leave out the opening cysteine and the closing phenylalanine or tryptophan.

J gene	V gene	CDR3 protein
TRBJ2-1	TRBV9	ASSVGLSSYNEQF
TRBJ2-2	TRBV18	ASSLSTGRDTGELF
TRBJ2-1	TRBV7-2	ASSLGLGAVGNEQF
TRBJ1-2	TRBV20-1	SAGTGYGYT
TRBJ1-2	TRBV4-1	ASSQETGQGGYT
TRBJ2-7	TRBV5-6	ASSLGWGENYEQY
TRBJ1-5	TRBV4-2	ASSQDTVNQPQH
TRBJ2-1	TRBV20-1	SASPGQVSYNEQF
TRBJ2-4	TRBV11-2	ASSLDLLQGAMNIQY
TRBJ1-2	TRBV3-1	ASSHRYGYT